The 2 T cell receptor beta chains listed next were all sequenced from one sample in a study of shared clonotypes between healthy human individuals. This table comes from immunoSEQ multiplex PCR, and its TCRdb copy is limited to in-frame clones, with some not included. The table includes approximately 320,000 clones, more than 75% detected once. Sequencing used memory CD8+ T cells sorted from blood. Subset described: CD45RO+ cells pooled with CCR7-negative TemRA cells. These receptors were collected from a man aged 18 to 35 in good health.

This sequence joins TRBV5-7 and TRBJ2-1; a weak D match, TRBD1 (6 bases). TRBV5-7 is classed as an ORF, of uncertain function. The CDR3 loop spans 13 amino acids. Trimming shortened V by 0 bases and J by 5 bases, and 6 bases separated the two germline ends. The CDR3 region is CASSLAGDNEQFF. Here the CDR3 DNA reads TGTGCCAGCAGCTTGGCAGGGGACAATGAGCAGTTCTTC.

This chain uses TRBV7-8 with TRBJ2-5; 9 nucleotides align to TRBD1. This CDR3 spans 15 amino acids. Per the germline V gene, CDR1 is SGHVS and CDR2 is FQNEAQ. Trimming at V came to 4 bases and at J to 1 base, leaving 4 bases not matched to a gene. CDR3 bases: TGTGCCAGCAGCTACCGGGACAGGGTCCAAGAGACCCAGTACTTC. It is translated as CASSYRDRVQETQYF.